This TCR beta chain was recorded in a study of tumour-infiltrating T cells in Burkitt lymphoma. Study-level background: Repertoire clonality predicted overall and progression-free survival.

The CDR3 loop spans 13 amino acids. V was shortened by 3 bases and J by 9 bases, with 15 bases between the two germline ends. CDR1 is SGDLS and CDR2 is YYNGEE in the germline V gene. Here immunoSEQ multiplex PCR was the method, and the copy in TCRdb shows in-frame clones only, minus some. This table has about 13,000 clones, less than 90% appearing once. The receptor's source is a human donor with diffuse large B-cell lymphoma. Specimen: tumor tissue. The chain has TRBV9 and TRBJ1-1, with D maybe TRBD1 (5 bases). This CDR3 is CASSASPGDKAFF. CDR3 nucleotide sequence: TGTGCCAGCAGCGCCTCCCCGGGGGATAAAGCTTTCTTT.